The rows below give T cell receptor beta chains drawn from one sample of a study of cytomegalovirus exposure and HLA in healthy donors. Assay used: immunoSEQ multiplex PCR; TCRdb lists only in-frame clones, some missing. The sample holds approximately 67,000 clones; 80% to 90% are singletons and the top ten take 9% to 14%. Sequenced material: PBMCs. These receptors were collected from a woman aged 25-40 years in good health and CMV-seropositive. Each CDR3 is given with its conserved first and last residue. Fields, in order: CDR3 length, clone size, V gene, J gene, D gene, CDR3 DNA, CDR3 protein. D genes are given only for firm matches. Clone sizes are given selectively: once, few, many, or a class where the clone is expanded.

12	NA	TRBV29-1	TRBJ1-2	TRBD1	TGCAGCGTTGACGACAGGGTGGGTGGCTACACCTTC	CSVDDRVGGYTF
16	NA	TRBV7-8	TRBJ2-1	NA	TGTGCCAGCAGCCTGGACACCGCTGCCTCCTACAATGAGCAGTTCTTC	CASSLDTAASYNEQFF
14	NA	TRBV2	TRBJ2-7	TRBD1	TGTGCCAGCAGTGAAGCGGGGACAGCCTACGAGCAGTACTTC	CASSEAGTAYEQYF
15	NA	TRBV6-5	TRBJ1-4	NA	TGTGCCAGCAGTTACTCGGGAGGGGCGTATGAAAAACTGTTTTTT	CASSYSGGAYEKLFF
15	few	TRBV4-1	TRBJ2-1	TRBD1	TGCGCCAGCAGCCTAGGGACAGCCTCCTACAATGAGCAGTTCTTC	CASSLGTASYNEQFF
14	NA	TRBV18	TRBJ1-1	NA	TGTGCCAGCTCACTAAACTCCGGGAACACTGAAGCTTTCTTT	CASSLNSGNTEAFF
17	once	TRBV12-1	TRBJ2-2	NA	TGTGCCAGCAAATCCTGGGGAGGGCCCCCGAACACCGGGGAGCTGTTTTTT	CASKSWGGPPNTGELFF
15	NA	TRBV5-1	TRBJ2-2	TRBD2	TGCGCCAGCAGCTTGGGCGGGAGGTCTGCCGGGGAGCTGTTTTTT	CASSLGGRSAGELFF
14	once	TRBV2	TRBJ2-3	NA	TGTGCCAGCAGTGCTGGACAGCCCACAGATACGCAGTATTTT	CASSAGQPTDTQYF
18	NA	TRBV23-1	TRBJ2-7	NA	TGCGCCAGCAGTCAATCTCACCCGAACTGTAAAACCTCCTACGAGCAGTACTTC	CASSQSHPNCKTSYEQYF
17	NA	TRBV5-1	TRBJ2-2	TRBD2	TGCGCCAGCAGCTTGTTTAGCGGGAGGGCGAACACCGGGGAGCTGTTTTTT	CASSLFSGRANTGELFF
18	NA	TRBV4-1	TRBJ2-2	TRBD1	TGCGCCAGCAGCCCTCCGGGACAGGGGGCGGTACGGGCCGGGGAGCTGTTTTTT	CASSPPGQGAVRAGELFF
14	few	TRBV18	TRBJ2-7	NA	TGTGCCAGCTCACAGCCGGGACTGGACGTTGGGCAGTACTTC	CASSQPGLDVGQYF
15	once	TRBV27	TRBJ2-3	TRBD2	TGTGCCAGCAGTTTAGTGACTAGCGGGAGGGATACGCAGTATTTT	CASSLVTSGRDTQYF
19	NA	TRBV11-2	TRBJ2-3	TRBD2	TGTGCCAGCAGCCCCCGGGGTAGCGGGATATTGAGGTCGACAGATACGCAGTATTTT	CASSPRGSGILRSTDTQYF
12	NA	TRBV28	TRBJ1-2	NA	TGTGCCAGCGGCTTGGCGGGCTATGGCTACACCTTC	CASGLAGYGYTF
16	few	TRBV15	TRBJ2-7	TRBD2	TGTGCCACCAGCAGCCTAACTAGCGGAACGTCCTACGAGCAGTACTTC	CATSSLTSGTSYEQYF
13	NA	TRBV6-6	TRBJ2-2	NA	TGTGCCAGCAGAACGGCCGGGACCGGGGAGCTGTTTTTT	CASRTAGTGELFF
13	NA	TRBV19	TRBJ2-5	NA	TGTGCCAGTAGAAACAGGCCACAAGAGACCCAGTACTTC	CASRNRPQETQYF
14	NA	TRBV28	TRBJ2-7	NA	TGTGCCAGCAGTTTAGGTGGGACTCCCTACGAGCAGTACTTC	CASSLGGTPYEQYF
11	NA	TRBV20-1	TRBJ2-7	NA	TGCAGTGCTAGGGAGAATTTCGAGCAGTACTTC	CSARENFEQYF
15	NA	TRBV5-1	TRBJ2-5	NA	TGCGCCAGCAGCTTGGCAGGACAGAGCTTGGTGAGCCAGTACTTC	CASSLAGQSLVSQYF
14	NA	TRBV5-4	TRBJ2-4	NA	TGTGCCAGCAGCTTGGTTGAGACCAAAAACATTCAGTACTTC	CASSLVETKNIQYF
15	NA	TRBV5-5	TRBJ1-5	TRBD1	TGTGCCAGCAGCAAGGGACAGAATAGCAATCAGCCCCAGCATTTT	CASSKGQNSNQPQHF
17	once	TRBV5-4	TRBJ1-1	NA	TGTGCCAGCAGCTCCGCCGGGGGGCGGTCTGTGAACACTGAAGCTTTCTTT	CASSSAGGRSVNTEAFF
15	NA	TRBV19	TRBJ2-2	TRBD1	TGTGCCAGTAGGTCCGGGACAGGGGGCTCCGGGGAGCTGTTTTTT	CASRSGTGGSGELFF
17	NA	TRBV7-8	TRBJ2-7	TRBD2	TGTGCCAGCAGCTGGCTATCCGGGACTAGCGGAGTGTACGAGCAGTACTTC	CASSWLSGTSGVYEQYF
14	few	TRBV4-1	TRBJ1-2	NA	TGCGCCAGCAGCCGCGTGGTTCTTAACTATGGCTACACCTTC	CASSRVVLNYGYTF
16	few	TRBV19	TRBJ1-2	TRBD1	TGTGCCAGTAGTTCCCTCGGACAGGGCGGAATCTATGGCTACACCTTC	CASSSLGQGGIYGYTF
15	NA	TRBV7-8	TRBJ2-7	NA	TGTGCCAGCAGCATTGTGTCAGGGGTGGGGGACGAGCAGTACTTC	CASSIVSGVGDEQYF
18	NA	TRBV7-3	TRBJ2-7	TRBD1	TGTGCCAGCAGCTTAAACCCCCCCCGGGACAGGGGATTTCGCGAGCAGTACTTC	CASSLNPPRDRGFREQYF
14	once	TRBV6-1	TRBJ2-1	TRBD1	TGTGCCAGCTTACGGGACAGAGGGCGATCTGAGCAGTTCTTC	CASLRDRGRSEQFF
16	NA	TRBV5-1	TRBJ2-2	NA	TGCGCCAGCAGCCATGGGCGGGCGCGGGGCACCGGGGAGCTGTTTTTT	CASSHGRARGTGELFF
13	NA	TRBV7-2	TRBJ1-2	NA	TGTGCCAGCAGTTCCGGACAGAGGAATGGCTACACCTTC	CASSSGQRNGYTF
15	NA	TRBV2	TRBJ2-1	NA	TGTGCCAGCAGTGAGTTCTCGCGAGTAGGGGATGAGCAGTTCTTC	CASSEFSRVGDEQFF
16	NA	TRBV19	TRBJ2-5	TRBD1	TGTGCCAGTAGTCACTTGAACACAGGGGGCCAAGAGACCCAGTACTTC	CASSHLNTGGQETQYF
17	once	TRBV28	TRBJ1-1	NA	TGTGCCAGCAGGGTATGGAGCGGGCCGCGGAGGAACACTGAAGCTTTCTTT	CASRVWSGPRRNTEAFF
20	NA	TRBV6-1	TRBJ2-4	NA	TGTGCCAGCAGTGAACAGTTCGTAGGACTTCGACAGGGAAGGAGGGACATTCAGTACTTC	CASSEQFVGLRQGRRDIQYF
14	NA	TRBV4-1	TRBJ1-1	TRBD1	TGCGCCAGCAGCCGACAGGGACCAACCTTTGACGCTTTCTTT	CASSRQGPTFDAFF
12	NA	TRBV10-2	TRBJ2-7	NA	TGCGCCAGCAGCCCCGGTGACTACGAGCAGTACTTC	CASSPGDYEQYF
15	NA	TRBV2	TRBJ2-5	TRBD2	TGTGCCAGCAGTCTACTAGCGGGAGGGAGGGAGACCCAGTACTTC	CASSLLAGGRETQYF
17	NA	TRBV25-1	TRBJ2-1	TRBD2	TGTGCCAGCAGTGACCCCTCCGGTGCGGGGGGCTACAATGAGCAGTTCTTC	CASSDPSGAGGYNEQFF
13	NA	TRBV12-5	TRBJ1-1	TRBD1	TGTGCTAGTGCCCGACAGGGAACGACTGAAGCTTTCTTT	CASARQGTTEAFF
15	once	TRBV15	TRBJ1-5	NA	TGTGCCACCAGGAATGGGGGGTATAGCAATCAGCCCCAGCATTTT	CATRNGGYSNQPQHF
17	NA	TRBV7-9	TRBJ1-1	NA	TGTGCCAGCAGCCAAATGGGCAGGAGGGGATGGGACACTGAAGCTTTCTTT	CASSQMGRRGWDTEAFF
15	once	TRBV19	TRBJ2-7	NA	TGTGCCAGTAGTATGGGGGCGCCGGGATGGTACGAGCAGTACTTC	CASSMGAPGWYEQYF
14	NA	TRBV7-8	TRBJ2-3	NA	TGTGCCAGCAGCTTGGACAGTTACACAGATACGCAGTATTTT	CASSLDSYTDTQYF
15	NA	TRBV5-5	TRBJ1-1	NA	TGTGCCAGCAGCGGCGGGATCCAGCTGAACACTGAAGCTTTCTTT	CASSGGIQLNTEAFF
15	NA	TRBV18	TRBJ1-5	TRBD1	TGTGCCAGCTCGGACCTCGTACAGGGGAATCAGCCCCAGCATTTT	CASSDLVQGNQPQHF
13	NA	TRBV6-5	TRBJ2-5	NA	TGTGCCAGCGGGTCGGAGACCCTAGAGACCCAGTACTTC	CASGSETLETQYF
16	few	TRBV5-1	TRBJ2-1	TRBD2	TGCGCCAGCAGCTTGGAGCCTAGCGGCTCCTACAATGAGCAGTTCTTC	CASSLEPSGSYNEQFF
14	once	TRBV2	TRBJ1-2	TRBD1	TGTGCCAGCAGATGGGAACAGGGGGCTATTGGCTACACCTTC	CASRWEQGAIGYTF
14	NA	TRBV7-9	TRBJ2-2	NA	TGTGCCAGCAGCTTAAACGCGGGAACAGGGGAGCTGTTTTTT	CASSLNAGTGELFF
14	NA	TRBV10-2	TRBJ2-3	NA	TGCGCCAGCAAACTTCGTGGTTACACAGATACGCAGTATTTT	CASKLRGYTDTQYF